This T cell receptor beta chain comes out of a study of T-cell reconstitution after alpha-beta-depleted transplantation in children. The V end lost 6 bases, the J end lost 3 bases, and 9 bases lay between the germline ends. The CDR3 totals 11 residues. CDR1 and CDR2 from the germline V gene are DFQATT and SNEGSKA (reference sequence). This clonotype was seen only a few times. Its antigen is not identified. The authors prepared the TCRbeta library with unique molecular identifiers. TCRdb reanalysed the PCR reads using MiXCR and keeps one entry per CDR3 protein. The profile shows 200,000 to 250,000 distinct CDR3 sequences, roughly a quarter of them singletons. Broader study findings: By about two months after transplant, alpha-beta T cells reportedly arose from several hundred graft clones that had expanded. Some patients showed high day-60 TCRbeta diversity, which derived from surviving recipient T cells and thymic progenitors. T-cell counts and diversity at one year following transplant were attributed mainly to newly produced T cells.

This clonotype was sampled from a female patient between 2 and 15 years old who had a stem cell transplant for congenital amegakaryocytic thrombocytopenia, so the T cells may come from the graft donor. The sample consisted of PBMCs, mostly from graft donor cells, taken 360 days after TCRalphabeta/CD19-depleted stem cell transplant. This rearrangement joins TRBV20-1 to TRBJ2-7, with D unresolved. The CDR3 DNA reads TGCAGTGCAACGAAGTACTACGAGCAGTACTTC. Protein sequence: CSATKYYEQYF.